This TCR beta chain was sequenced during a study of T cells of healthy individuals. V lost 4 bases, J lost 5 bases, and 5 bases lay in between. The CDR3 consists of 11 residues. Germline assignment: CDR1 ENHRY and CDR2 SYGVKD. Via MiXCR, TCRdb re-called the 5' RACE reads, giving one row per CDR3 protein. The data contain 53,000 or so distinct CDR3 sequences, approximately 14% of them singletons. The clonotype was recovered from a human donor in good health. The chain recombines TRBV10-3 with TRBJ2-5; D gene uncertain. The CDR3 reads CAISAGETQYF. In DNA form, the CDR3 reads TGTGCCATCAGTGCCGGCGAGACCCAGTACTTC.